This T cell receptor (beta chain) was observed in a study of blood T cell repertoires in COVID-19. Across the study: COVID-19 samples from acute and convalescent phases originated in the United States, Italy and Spain. T cells, B-cell-depleted T cells, or PBMCs provided the cDNA or gDNA that served as material.

In the authors' methods: Amplification from reference gene primers served as the basis for estimated nucleated cell counts. Using immunoSEQ multiplex PCR, the repertoire was profiled, and TCRdb retains in-frame clones only, with some absent. The V and J calls and clone size are taken from that table; D and trimming were inferred from the DNA. The sample has tens of thousands of clones, around 80% seen once. The sequencing input was peripheral blood. The source of this sequence is a man in his 60s with acute or convalescent COVID-19.

CDR3 bases: TGTGCCAGCAGTCCAGACAGGGACGATCAGCCCCAGCATTTT. It specifies CASSPDRDDQPQHF. The J gene is TRBJ1-5, the V gene TRBV2; 7 nucleotides line up with TRBD1. The CDR3 is made up of 14 amino acids. Germline V gene data show CDR1 as SNHLY and CDR2 as FYNNEI. J gave up 5 bases and V 5 bases, and 6 bases lay outside the gene matches.